This T cell receptor beta chain originates from a study of T cell changes during pregnancy in multiple sclerosis. The assay was immunoSEQ multiplex PCR, and TCRdb's table has in-frame clones only and misses some. The data show 30,000 to 50,000 clones, with around 93% seen just once and under 0.4% held by the top ten. CDR1 is LNHDA and CDR2 is SQIVND in the germline V gene (reference sequence). Trimming cost V 2 bases and J 0 bases; bases outside gene matches: 8. The CDR3 loop spans 17 amino acids. This sequence originates from a female donor with multiple sclerosis, enrolled in a pregnancy study. The input for sequencing was CD4+ T cells from peripheral blood mononuclear cells, taken after pregnancy. V gene TRBV19 combines with J gene TRBJ2-3; TRBD2 matches at 7 bases. The CDR3 spells CASSILLSGVSTDTQYF. The DNA of the CDR3 is TGTGCCAGTAGTATACTTCTGAGCGGGGTCAGCACAGATACGCAGTATTTT.